This TCR beta chain was recorded in a study of post-analysis software for immune sequencing data. Unique molecular identifiers were built into the TCR beta cDNA libraries. Hundreds of thousands of cDNA molecules came from around 1 to 9.1 million T cells. TCRdb reprocessed the PCR reads via MiXCR and lists one record per CDR3 protein. The sample includes roughly 870,000 distinct CDR3 sequences, roughly 50% of them seen just once. This CDR3 is built from 16 residues. V lost 4 bases and J lost 3; bases outside the gene matches: 10. Germline CDR1 and CDR2: SGDLS and YYNGEE. As concerns this clonotype: No antigen is known for it.

General study findings and limits: Normalized Chao1 diversity was significantly lower in multiple sclerosis patients than in controls. Under the F measure, samples that were prepared in one batch clustered strongly together. With TRBV5-6, TRBV5-1 and TRBV20-1 included, about five TRBV segments were more frequent in patients than in controls.

Sample: blood. This receptor was obtained from a girl between 10 and 17 years old with multiple sclerosis. This chain uses TRBV9 with TRBJ2-1; 7 bases are a match to TRBD1. The CDR3 reads CASSPTARGHYNEQFF. The CDR3 nucleotides read TGTGCCAGCAGCCCCACAGCGAGGGGGCACTACAATGAGCAGTTCTTC. The variable domain in full, completed from reference TRBV9 and TRBJ2-1, reads DSGVTQTPKHLITATGQRVTLRCSPRSGDLSVYWYQQSLDQGLQFLIQYYNGEERAKGNILERFSAQQFPDLHSELNLSSLELGDSALYFCASSPTARGHYNEQFFGPGTRLTVL.